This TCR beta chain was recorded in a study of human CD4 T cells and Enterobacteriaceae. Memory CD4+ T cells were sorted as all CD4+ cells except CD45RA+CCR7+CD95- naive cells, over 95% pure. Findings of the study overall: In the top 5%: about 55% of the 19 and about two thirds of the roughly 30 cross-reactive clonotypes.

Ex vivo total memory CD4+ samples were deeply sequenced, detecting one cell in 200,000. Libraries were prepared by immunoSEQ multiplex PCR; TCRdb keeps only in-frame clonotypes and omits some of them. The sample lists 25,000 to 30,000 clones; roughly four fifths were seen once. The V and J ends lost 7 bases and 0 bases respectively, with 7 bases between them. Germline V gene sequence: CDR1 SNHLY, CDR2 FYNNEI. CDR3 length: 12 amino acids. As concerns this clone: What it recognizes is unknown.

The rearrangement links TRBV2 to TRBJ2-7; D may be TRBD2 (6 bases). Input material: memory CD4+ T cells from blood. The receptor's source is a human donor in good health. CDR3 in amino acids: CASKEGSYEQYF. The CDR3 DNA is TGTGCCAGCAAGGAGGGCTCCTACGAGCAGTACTTC.